The T cell receptor (beta chain) under discussion was sequenced for a study of control samples from healthy donors and cancer patients. This table comes from immunoSEQ multiplex PCR, and its TCRdb copy is limited to in-frame clones, with some not included. Among tens of thousands of clones listed, about 88% were seen once. V was shortened by 2 bases and J by 2 bases, with 19 bases between the two germline ends. Germline V gene sequence: CDR1 MRHNA, CDR2 SNTAGT. The CDR3 totals 18 residues. The chain employs TRBV6-4 and TRBJ2-1; a possible D gene is TRBD2 (6 bases). The TCR originated in a woman in her fifties or sixties in good health. Sequencing was carried out using blood. The CDR3 sequence: CASSDPQVGLPPYNEQFF. The CDR3 DNA reads as TGTGCCAGCAGTGACCCACAGGTCGGACTACCCCCCTACAATGAGCAGTTCTTC.